This T cell receptor (beta chain) came from a study of blood T cell repertoires in COVID-19. Turning to the study itself: COVID-19 samples collected from the United States, Italy and Spain covered acute and convalescent phases.

Trimming removed 7 bases from V and 3 bases from J, with 13 bases in between. Per germline, CDR1 SEHNR and CDR2 FQNEAQ (reference sequence). The CDR3 spans 14 residues. In the authors' workflow: By means of reference gene primer amplification, nucleated cell counts were estimated. Clones were read by immunoSEQ multiplex PCR, and TCRdb kept only the in-frame ones, dropping some. V, J and clone size derive from that table, while D and trimming were established from the DNA sequence. The sample has about 100,000 clones, approximately 80% seen once; the top ten hold around an eighth. The source is a woman aged 70 to 79 with acute or convalescent COVID-19. The genes are TRBV7-9 and TRBJ1-3; D is unresolved. The sequenced material came from peripheral blood. CDR3: CASTNQGLGNTIYF. Here the CDR3 DNA reads TGTGCCAGCACCAATCAAGGACTTGGAAACACCATATATTTT.